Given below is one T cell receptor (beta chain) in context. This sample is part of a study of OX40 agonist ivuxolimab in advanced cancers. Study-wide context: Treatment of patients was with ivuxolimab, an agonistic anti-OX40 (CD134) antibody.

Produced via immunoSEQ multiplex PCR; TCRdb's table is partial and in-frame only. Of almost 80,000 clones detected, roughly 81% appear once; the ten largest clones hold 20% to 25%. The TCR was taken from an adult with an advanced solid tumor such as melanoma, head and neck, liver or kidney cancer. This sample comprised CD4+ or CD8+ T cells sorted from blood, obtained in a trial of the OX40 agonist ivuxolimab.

The CDR3 DNA reads TGTGCCAGCAGCTTGGGCCTTGGGCGTTATCAGCCCCAGCATTTT. Amino acids: CASSLGLGRYQPQHF. The chain is built from TRBV5-8 and TRBJ1-5; D gene unclear. CDR1 SGHTS and CDR2 YDEGEE come from the germline V gene. V was pared by 0 bases and J by 5 bases, with 12 bases between. This CDR3 spans 15 amino acids.